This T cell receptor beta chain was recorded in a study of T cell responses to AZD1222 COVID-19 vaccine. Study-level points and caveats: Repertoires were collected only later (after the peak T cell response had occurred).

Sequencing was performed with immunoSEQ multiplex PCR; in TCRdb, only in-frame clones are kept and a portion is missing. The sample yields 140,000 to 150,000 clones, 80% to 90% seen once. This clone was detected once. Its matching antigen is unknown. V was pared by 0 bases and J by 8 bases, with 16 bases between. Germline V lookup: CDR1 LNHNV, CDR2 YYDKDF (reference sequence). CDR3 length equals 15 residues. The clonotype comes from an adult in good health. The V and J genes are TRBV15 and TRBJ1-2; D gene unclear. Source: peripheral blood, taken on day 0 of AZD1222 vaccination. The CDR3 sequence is CATSRDVTVEEGYTF. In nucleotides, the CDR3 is TGTGCCACCAGCAGAGATGTAACAGTTGAGGAGGGCTACACCTTC.